In this sample, the clone carrying this T cell receptor beta chain turned up a few times. This same CDR3 is encoded by further DNA sequences in the sample. This sample stems from a study of blood T cell repertoires in COVID-19. Study-level background: Both acute and convalescent COVID-19 samples were obtained from the United States, Italy and Spain. Nucleic acid was either cDNA or gDNA, and it came from T cells, B-cell-depleted T cells, or PBMCs.

Profiled with immunoSEQ multiplex PCR; TCRdb holds only in-frame clones, not every one. Found here are 200,000 to 300,000 clones, 85% to 95% of them singletons; the top ten hold around 0.9%. Sequencing was done on a sample of peripheral blood. The TCR comes from a man aged 30-40 years with COVID-19, enrolled during active disease.

Here the CDR3 DNA reads TGCGCCAGCAGCCAAGGACAGGGGGCCTACGAGCAGTACTTC. Protein sequence: CASSQGQGAYEQYF. The V gene is TRBV4-1, the J gene TRBJ2-7; 9 nucleotides agree with TRBD1. There are 14 residues in the CDR3. V gave up 1 base and J gave up 2 bases; unmatched junction bases: 0. Germline CDR1 MGHRA, CDR2 YSYEKL.